This T cell receptor beta chain was recovered during a study of T cells in Graves' hyperthyroidism and ophthalmopathy. Germline loops: CDR1 MNHEY, CDR2 SMNVEV (reference sequence). The CDR3 covers 16 residues. The J segment lost 6 bases and the V segment lost 2 bases, leaving 10 bases of the junction unmatched. Notes on the study in general: Ophthalmopathy and stable hyperthyroidism were separated by a 13 V-J model. Most clonotypes expanded in thyroid above 0.001 were likewise present in blood.

This clonotype occurred many times. As yet, its antigen is unknown. There were TCR beta CDR3 regions amplified from RNA transcripts. The HTBI primer set drove a first-round RT-PCR of the TCR CDR3. One entry per CDR3 protein results from TCRdb running MiXCR on the multiplex PCR reads. The profile shows 450,000 to 500,000 distinct CDR3 sequences, 22% of them singletons. Each ophthalmopathy patient scored at least 3 on the Clinical Activity Score and at least 4 on NOSPECS grade, with duration under 3 months. The rearrangement uses TRBV27 and TRBJ1-2; 9 nucleotides match TRBD1. Material for sequencing was blood. This receptor was taken from a woman between 70 and 85 years old with Graves' ophthalmopathy. In DNA, the CDR3 is TGTGCCAGCAGTTTACTTGCGGGACAGGGCCTTCATGGCTACACCTTC. Amino acid sequence: CASSLLAGQGLHGYTF.